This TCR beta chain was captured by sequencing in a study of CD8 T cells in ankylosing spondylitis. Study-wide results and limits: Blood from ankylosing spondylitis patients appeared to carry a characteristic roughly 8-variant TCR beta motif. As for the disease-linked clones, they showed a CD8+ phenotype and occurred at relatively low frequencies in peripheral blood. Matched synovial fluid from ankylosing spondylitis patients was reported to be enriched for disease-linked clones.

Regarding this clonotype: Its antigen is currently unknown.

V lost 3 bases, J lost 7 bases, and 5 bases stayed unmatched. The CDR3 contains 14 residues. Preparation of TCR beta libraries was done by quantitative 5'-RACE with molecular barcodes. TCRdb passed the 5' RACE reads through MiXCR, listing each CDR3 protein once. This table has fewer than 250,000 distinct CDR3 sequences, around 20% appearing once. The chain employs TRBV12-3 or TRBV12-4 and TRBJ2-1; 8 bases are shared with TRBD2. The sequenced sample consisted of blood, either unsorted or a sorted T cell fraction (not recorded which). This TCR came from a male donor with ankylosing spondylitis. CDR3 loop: CASSFGASGNEQFF. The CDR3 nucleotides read TGTGCCAGCAGTTTTGGGGCTAGCGGGAATGAGCAGTTCTTC.